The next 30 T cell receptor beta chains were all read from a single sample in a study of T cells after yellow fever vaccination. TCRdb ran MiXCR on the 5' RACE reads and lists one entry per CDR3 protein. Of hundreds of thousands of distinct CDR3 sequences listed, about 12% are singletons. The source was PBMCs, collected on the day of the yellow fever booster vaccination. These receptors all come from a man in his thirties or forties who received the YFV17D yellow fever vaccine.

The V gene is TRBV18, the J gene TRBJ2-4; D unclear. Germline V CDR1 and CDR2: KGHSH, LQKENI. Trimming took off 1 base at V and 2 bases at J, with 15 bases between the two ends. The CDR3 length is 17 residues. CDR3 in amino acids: CASSPLYGFKTKNIQYF. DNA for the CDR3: TGTGCCAGCTCACCACTTTACGGCTTCAAAACCAAAAACATTCAGTACTTC.

The CDR3 is CASSVTGDFNQPQHF. As DNA, the CDR3 is TGCGCCAGCAGCGTGACAGGGGATTTCAATCAGCCCCAGCATTTT. V and J are TRBV5-1 and TRBJ1-5; 8 bases fit TRBD1. Unmatched junction bases numbered 6, after V lost 4 bases and J lost 3 bases. This CDR3 region has 15 residues. Germline assignment: CDR1 SGHRS and CDR2 YFSETQ. Together with reference TRBV5-1 and TRBJ1-5, the CDR3 gives the full variable domain: KAGVTQTPRYLIKTRGQQVTLSCSPISGHRSVSWYQQTPGQGLQFLFEYFSETQRNKGNFPGRFSGRQFSNSRSEMNVSTLELGDSALYLCASSVTGDFNQPQHFGDGTRLSIL.

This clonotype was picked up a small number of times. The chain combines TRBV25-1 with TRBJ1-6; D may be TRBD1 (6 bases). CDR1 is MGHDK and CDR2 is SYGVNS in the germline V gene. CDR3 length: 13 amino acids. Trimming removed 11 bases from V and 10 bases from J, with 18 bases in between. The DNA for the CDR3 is TGTGCCTCGGGGGCCGGAGAGGGGTCACCCCTCCACTTT. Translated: CASGAGEGSPLHF. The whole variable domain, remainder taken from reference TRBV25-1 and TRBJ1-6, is EADIYQTPRYLVIGTGKKITLECSQTMGHDKMYWYQQDPGMELHLIHYSYGVNSTEKGDLSSESTVSRIRTEHFPLTLESARPSHTSQYLCASGAGEGSPLHFGNGTRLTVT.

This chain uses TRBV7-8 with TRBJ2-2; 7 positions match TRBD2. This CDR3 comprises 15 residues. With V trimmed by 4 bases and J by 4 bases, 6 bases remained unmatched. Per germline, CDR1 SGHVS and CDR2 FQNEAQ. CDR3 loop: CASSSTGTTTGELFF. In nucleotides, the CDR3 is TGTGCCAGCAGCTCCACCGGGACTACCACCGGGGAGCTGTTTTTT.

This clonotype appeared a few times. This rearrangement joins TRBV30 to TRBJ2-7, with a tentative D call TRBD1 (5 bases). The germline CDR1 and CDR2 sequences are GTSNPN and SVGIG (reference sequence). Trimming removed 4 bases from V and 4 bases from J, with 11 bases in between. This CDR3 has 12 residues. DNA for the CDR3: TGTGCCTGGAAGGGGAATAGTTACGAGCAGTACTTC. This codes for CAWKGNSYEQYF.

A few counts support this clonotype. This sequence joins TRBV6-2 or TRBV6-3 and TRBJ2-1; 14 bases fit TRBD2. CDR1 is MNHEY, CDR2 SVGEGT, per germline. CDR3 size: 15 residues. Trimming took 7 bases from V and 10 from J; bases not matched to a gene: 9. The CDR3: CASNTGTSGSREQFF. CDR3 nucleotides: TGTGCCAGCAATACGGGGACTAGCGGGAGCCGAGAGCAGTTCTTC.

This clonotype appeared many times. CDR3: CASSSGRATDTQYF. CDR3 nucleotides: TGTGCCAGCAGTAGCGGGAGGGCCACAGATACGCAGTATTTT. The chain couples TRBV6-5 to TRBJ2-3; 10 nucleotides agree with TRBD2. Germline V gene sequence: CDR1 MNHEY, CDR2 SVGAGI. J lost 2 bases, V lost 5 bases, and 1 base had no gene match. The CDR3 is 14 residues long.

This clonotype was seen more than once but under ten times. In nucleotides, the CDR3 is TGCAGCGTTGGACAGGTGGACGAGCAGTACTTC. The encoded protein is CSVGQVDEQYF. This chain uses TRBV29-1 with TRBJ2-7; weak D call: TRBD1 (6 bases). Germline-derived CDR1 and CDR2 are SQVTM and ANQGSEA. This CDR3 region has 11 residues. V was shortened by 4 bases and J by 5 bases, with 9 bases between the two germline ends.

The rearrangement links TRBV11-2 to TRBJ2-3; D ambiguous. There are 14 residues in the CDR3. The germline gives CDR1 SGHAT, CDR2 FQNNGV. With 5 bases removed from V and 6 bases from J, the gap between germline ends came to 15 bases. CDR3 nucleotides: TGTGCCAGCAGCCAAAAGCAGTCTGGGGATACGCAGTATTTT. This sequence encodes CASSQKQSGDTQYF.

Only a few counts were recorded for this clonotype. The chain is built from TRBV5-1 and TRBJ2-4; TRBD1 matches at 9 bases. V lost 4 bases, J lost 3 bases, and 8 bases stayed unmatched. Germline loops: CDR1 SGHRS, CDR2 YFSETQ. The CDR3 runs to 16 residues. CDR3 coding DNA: TGCGCCAGCAGCCAGGGACAGGGTCTACACAAAAACATTCAGTACTTC. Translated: CASSQGQGLHKNIQYF. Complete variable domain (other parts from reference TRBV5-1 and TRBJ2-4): KAGVTQTPRYLIKTRGQQVTLSCSPISGHRSVSWYQQTPGQGLQFLFEYFSETQRNKGNFPGRFSGRQFSNSRSEMNVSTLELGDSALYLCASSQGQGLHKNIQYFGAGTRLSVL.

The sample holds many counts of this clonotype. CDR3 region: CASCTGTGAYEQYF. The CDR3 DNA reads as TGTGCCAGCTGTACCGGGACAGGGGCCTACGAGCAGTACTTC. The gene calls are TRBV7-2 and TRBJ2-7; 10 bases line up with TRBD1. Trimming at V came to 8 bases and at J to 2 bases, leaving 6 bases not matched to a gene. Per germline, CDR1 SGHTA and CDR2 FQGNSA. This CDR3 is 14 amino acids long.

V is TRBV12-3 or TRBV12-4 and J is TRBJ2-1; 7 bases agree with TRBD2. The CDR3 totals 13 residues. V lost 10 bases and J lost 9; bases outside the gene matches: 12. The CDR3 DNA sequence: TGTGCCACCTCGCAGACTAGCCGGGGTGAGCAGTTCTTC. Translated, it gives CATSQTSRGEQFF.

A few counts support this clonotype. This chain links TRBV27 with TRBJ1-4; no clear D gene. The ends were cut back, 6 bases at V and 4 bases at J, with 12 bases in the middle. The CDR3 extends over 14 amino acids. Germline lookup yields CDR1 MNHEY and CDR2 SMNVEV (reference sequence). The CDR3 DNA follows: TGTGCCAGCAGGAGCTCCGGCCGTAATGAAAAACTGTTTTTT. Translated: CASRSSGRNEKLFF.

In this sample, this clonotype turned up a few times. The CDR3 spells CSASSGKSITDTQYF. CDR3 coding DNA: TGCAGTGCCTCGTCAGGGAAATCGATCACAGATACGCAGTATTTT. This chain links TRBV20-1 with TRBJ2-3; D may be TRBD1 (5 bases). Trimming cost V 6 bases and J 2 bases, with 18 bases left between them. This CDR3 spans 15 amino acids. Germline CDR1 is DFQATT and CDR2 is SNEGSKA (reference sequence).

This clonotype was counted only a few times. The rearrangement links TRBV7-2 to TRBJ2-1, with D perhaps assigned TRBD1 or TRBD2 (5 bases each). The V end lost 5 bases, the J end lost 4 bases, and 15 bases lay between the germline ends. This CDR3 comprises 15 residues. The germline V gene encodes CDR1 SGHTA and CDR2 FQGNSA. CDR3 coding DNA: TGTGCCAGCAGCGCTTGGGTGGGGGAATACAATGAGCAGTTCTTC. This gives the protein CASSAWVGEYNEQFF.

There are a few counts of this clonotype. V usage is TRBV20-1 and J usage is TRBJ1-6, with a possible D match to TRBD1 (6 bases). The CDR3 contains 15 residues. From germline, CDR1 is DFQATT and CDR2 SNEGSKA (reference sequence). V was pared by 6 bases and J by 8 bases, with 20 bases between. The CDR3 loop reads CSAKGSGVFDSPLHF. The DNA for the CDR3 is TGCAGTGCCAAGGGATCAGGGGTTTTTGATTCACCCCTCCACTTT.

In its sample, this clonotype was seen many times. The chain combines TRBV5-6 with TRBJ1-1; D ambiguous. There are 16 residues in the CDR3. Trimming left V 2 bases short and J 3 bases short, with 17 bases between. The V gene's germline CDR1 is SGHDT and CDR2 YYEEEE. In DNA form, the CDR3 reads TGTGCCAGCAGCTTAGAAGGTAGAAAGGGTGACACTGAAGCTTTCTTT. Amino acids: CASSLEGRKGDTEAFF. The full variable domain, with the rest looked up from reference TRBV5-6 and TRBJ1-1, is DAGVTQSPTHLIKTRGQQVTLRCSPKSGHDTVSWYQQALGQGPQFIFQYYEEEERQRGNFPDRFSGHQFPNYSSELNVNALLLGDSALYLCASSLEGRKGDTEAFFGQGTRLTVV.

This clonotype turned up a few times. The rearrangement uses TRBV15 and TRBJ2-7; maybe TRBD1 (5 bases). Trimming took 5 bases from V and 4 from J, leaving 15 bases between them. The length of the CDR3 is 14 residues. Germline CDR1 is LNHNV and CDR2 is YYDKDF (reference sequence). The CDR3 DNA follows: TGTGCCACCAGCGCGTTAGGGGCAGCATACGAGCAGTACTTC. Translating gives CATSALGAAYEQYF.

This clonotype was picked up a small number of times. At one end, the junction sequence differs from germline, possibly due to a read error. The CDR3 is CASALGTGDTGELFF. CDR3 bases: TGTGCTAGTGCTTTGGGGACAGGGGACACCGGGGAGCTGTTTTTT. This chain uses TRBV12-5 with TRBJ2-2; TRBD1 agrees at 10 bases. Germline-derived CDR1 and CDR2 are LGHNT and FRNRAP. This CDR3 is 15 amino acids long.

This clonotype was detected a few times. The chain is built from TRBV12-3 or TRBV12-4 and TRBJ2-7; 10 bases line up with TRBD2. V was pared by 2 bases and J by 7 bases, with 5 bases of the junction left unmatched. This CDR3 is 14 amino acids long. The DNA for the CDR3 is TGTGCCAGCAGTTTATCTAGCGGGAGTAAAGAGCAGTACTTC. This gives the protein CASSLSSGSKEQYF.

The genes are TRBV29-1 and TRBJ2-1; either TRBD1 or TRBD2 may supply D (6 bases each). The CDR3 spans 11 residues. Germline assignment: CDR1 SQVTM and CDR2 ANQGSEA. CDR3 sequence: CRGGDYNEQFF. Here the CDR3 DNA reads TGCAGGGGGGGCGACTACAATGAGCAGTTCTTC.

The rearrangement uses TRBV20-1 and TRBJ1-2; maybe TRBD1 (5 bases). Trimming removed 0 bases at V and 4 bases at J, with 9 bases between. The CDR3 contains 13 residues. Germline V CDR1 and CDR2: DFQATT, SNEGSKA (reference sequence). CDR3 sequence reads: CSARDMGGYGYTF. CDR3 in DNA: TGCAGTGCTAGAGATATGGGGGGCTATGGCTACACCTTC.

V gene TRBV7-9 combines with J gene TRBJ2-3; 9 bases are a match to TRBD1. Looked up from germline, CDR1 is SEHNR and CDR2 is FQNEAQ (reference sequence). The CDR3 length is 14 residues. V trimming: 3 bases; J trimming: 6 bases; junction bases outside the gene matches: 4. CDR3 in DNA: TGTGCCAGCAGCTTCGGGACAGGGCCCGATACGCAGTATTTT. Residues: CASSFGTGPDTQYF.

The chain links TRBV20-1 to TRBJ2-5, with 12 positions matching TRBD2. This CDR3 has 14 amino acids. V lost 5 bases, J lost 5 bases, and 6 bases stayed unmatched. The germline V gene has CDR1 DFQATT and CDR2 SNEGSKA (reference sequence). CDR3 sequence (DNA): TGCAGTGCTCGACTAGCGGGAGCGCGGGAGACCCAGTACTTC. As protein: CSARLAGARETQYF.

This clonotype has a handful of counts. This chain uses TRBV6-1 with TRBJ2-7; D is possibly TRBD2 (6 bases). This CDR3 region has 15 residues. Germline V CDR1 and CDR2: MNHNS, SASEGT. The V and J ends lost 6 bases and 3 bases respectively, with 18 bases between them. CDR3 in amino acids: CASRPTGGTYYEQYF. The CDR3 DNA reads TGTGCCAGCAGACCTACCGGGGGTACCTACTACGAGCAGTACTTC.

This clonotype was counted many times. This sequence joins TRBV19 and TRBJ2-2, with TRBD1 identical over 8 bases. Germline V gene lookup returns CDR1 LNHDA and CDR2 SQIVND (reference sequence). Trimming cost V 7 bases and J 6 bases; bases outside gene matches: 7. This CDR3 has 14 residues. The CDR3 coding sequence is TGTGCCAGTAACGTGGACAGGGTGGCCGGGGAGCTGTTTTTT. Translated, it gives CASNVDRVAGELFF.

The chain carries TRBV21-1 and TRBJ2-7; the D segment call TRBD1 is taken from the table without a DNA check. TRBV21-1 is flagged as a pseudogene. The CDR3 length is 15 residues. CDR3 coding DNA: TGTGCCAGCAGCAAGAGGGACAGGGGCGCCTACGAGCAGTACTTC. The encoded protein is CASSKRDRGAYEQYF.

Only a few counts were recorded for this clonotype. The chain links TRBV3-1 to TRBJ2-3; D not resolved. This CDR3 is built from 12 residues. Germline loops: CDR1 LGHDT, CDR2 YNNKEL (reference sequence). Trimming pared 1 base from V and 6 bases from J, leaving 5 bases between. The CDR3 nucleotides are TGTGCCAGCAGCCAAGTCGAGGATACGCAGTATTTT. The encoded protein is CASSQVEDTQYF.

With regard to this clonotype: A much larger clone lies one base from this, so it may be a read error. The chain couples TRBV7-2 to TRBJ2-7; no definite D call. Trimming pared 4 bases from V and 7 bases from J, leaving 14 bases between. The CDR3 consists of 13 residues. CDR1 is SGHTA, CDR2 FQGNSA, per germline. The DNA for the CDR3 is TGTGCCAGCAGCTCCCATGGGTTGGGGGAGCAGTACTTC. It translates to CASSSHGLGEQYF.

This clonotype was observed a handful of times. The CDR3 here is CASSQLGVRENNEQFF. The CDR3 bases are TGTGCCAGCAGCCAACTCGGGGTTCGGGAGAACAATGAGCAGTTCTTC. The V gene is TRBV3-1, the J gene TRBJ2-1, with a possible D match to TRBD2 (6 bases). This CDR3 contains 16 residues. V lost 2 bases to trimming and J lost 5 bases, with 16 bases between them. Germline V CDR1 and CDR2: LGHDT, YNNKEL (reference sequence).